This T cell receptor (beta chain) was identified in a study of cytomegalovirus exposure and HLA in healthy donors. The PCR was carried out with 60 Vbeta primers and 13 Jbeta primers. The assay was immunoSEQ multiplex PCR, and TCRdb's table has in-frame clones only and misses some. The table includes some 150,000 clones, roughly three quarters detected once. The CDR3 has 15 residues. Trimming cost V 4 bases and J 0 bases; bases outside gene matches: 3. In germline, CDR1 is MDHEN, CDR2 SYDVKM. The chain carries TRBV28 and TRBJ2-3, with 8 bases matching TRBD2. Sequencing used PBMCs. The receptor comes from a man in his fifties or sixties in good health and CMV-seronegative. For the CDR3, the DNA is TGTGCCAGCAGTTCTAGCGGGTTTAGCACAGATACGCAGTATTTT. The encoded protein is CASSSSGFSTDTQYF.